Listed here are 22 T cell receptor beta chains from one sample, sequenced in a study of post-analysis software for immune sequencing data. The TCR beta cDNA libraries carried unique molecular identifiers. TCRdb used MiXCR to reprocess the PCR reads, holding one entry per CDR3 protein. There are some 700,000 distinct CDR3 sequences in the sample; roughly three fifths occur only once, and about 11% lies in the top ten. The study, taken as a whole, reports: TRBV segments more frequent in patients than in controls numbered a few and included TRBV5-6, TRBV5-1 and TRBV20-1.

The antigens these receptors bind are not known. What was sequenced was blood. The receptors were gathered from a girl aged 2 to 10 with multiple sclerosis.

The V call is TRBV12-3 or TRBV12-4, the J call TRBJ2-3; TRBD2 agrees at 9 bases. V shed 7 bases, J shed 5 bases, and the junction held 10 bases outside the gene matches. The CDR3 is 15 residues long. This chain's CDR3 is CASNPSSGVKDTQYF. The CDR3 coding sequence is TGTGCCAGCAACCCCTCTAGCGGGGTGAAAGATACGCAGTATTTT.

The V gene is TRBV20-1, the J gene TRBJ2-4; no definite D call. The DNA end is a closer match to TRBJ2-7, so the J assignment may be wrong. From germline, CDR1 is DFQATT and CDR2 SNEGSKA (reference sequence). CDR3 length equals 13 residues. In DNA form, the CDR3 reads TGCAGTGCTAGTCCAAGGGCTTGGGACGAGCAGTACTTC. Translating it yields CSASPRAWDEQYF.

The chain carries TRBV5-6 and TRBJ1-4; D is unclear. Trimming took 4 bases from V and 5 from J, leaving 21 bases between them. Germline CDR1 SGHDT, CDR2 YYEEEE. The CDR3 is 17 amino acids. CDR3 region: CASSLIIQSGPNEKLFF. CDR3 in DNA: TGTGCCAGCAGCCTGATCATTCAATCAGGCCCGAATGAAAAACTGTTTTTT. Full variable domain (remainder filled in from reference TRBV5-6 and TRBJ1-4): DAGVTQSPTHLIKTRGQQVTLRCSPKSGHDTVSWYQQALGQGPQFIFQYYEEEERQRGNFPDRFSGHQFPNYSSELNVNALLLGDSALYLCASSLIIQSGPNEKLFFGSGTQLSVL.

This sequence joins TRBV5-5 and TRBJ2-5, with 7 bases lining up with TRBD1. The CDR3 is 14 amino acids. Germline trimming cut 4 bases from V and 2 bases from J; bases unmatched to any gene: 5. CDR1 is SGHKS, CDR2 YYEKEE, per germline (reference sequence). The CDR3 region is CASSVTGLQETQYF. In DNA form, the CDR3 reads TGTGCCAGCAGCGTGACAGGGCTGCAAGAGACCCAGTACTTC.

This clonotype occurred a few times. The J gene is TRBJ1-1, the V gene TRBV29-1, with D unresolved. Germline CDR1 is SQVTM and CDR2 is ANQGSEA. The CDR3 runs 12 residues. Trimming shortened V by 7 bases and J by 4 bases, and 13 bases separated the two germline ends. Written as DNA, the CDR3 is TGCAGCGCCGTGACGTTGGGCACTGAAGCTTTCTTT. This gives the protein CSAVTLGTEAFF.

V usage is TRBV12-3 or TRBV12-4 and J usage is TRBJ2-7, with 9 nucleotides matching TRBD2. The assigned J gene may be wrong: the sequence end matches TRBJ2-5 better. The CDR3 extends over 15 amino acids. The CDR3 is CASSKSGGLTKTQYF. CDR3 bases: TGTGCCAGCAGCAAGAGCGGGGGGCTCACTAAGACCCAGTACTTC.

The gene calls are TRBV4-3 and TRBJ2-1; 8 nucleotides align to TRBD2. The V gene end was trimmed by 3 bases and the J gene end by 6 bases; junction bases not matched to a gene: 16. The germline CDR1 and CDR2 sequences are LGHNA and YSLEER. This CDR3 is built from 18 residues. CDR3 residues: CASSQLPLSGVTINEQFF. The CDR3 DNA sequence: TGCGCCAGCAGCCAGCTCCCCCTTAGCGGGGTCACCATCAATGAGCAGTTCTTC.

The V gene is TRBV3-1, the J gene TRBJ2-7; TRBD1 or TRBD2 may be the D gene (6 bases each). Deletions cut 3 bases from V and 7 bases from J, with 25 bases between. Germline V lookup: CDR1 LGHDT, CDR2 YNNKEL (reference sequence). The CDR3 runs 17 residues. The CDR3 protein is CASSQFPGGQFYNEQYF. CDR3 nucleotide sequence: TGTGCCAGCAGCCAGTTCCCCGGGGGCCAATTTTACAATGAGCAGTACTTC.

V is TRBV2 and J is TRBJ2-3; 14 bases align to TRBD2. CDR3 size: 16 residues. With V trimmed by 3 bases and J by 6 bases, 5 bases remained unmatched. Germline lookup yields CDR1 SNHLY and CDR2 FYNNEI. CDR3 DNA sequence: TGTGCCAGCAGTGACCCGGGACTAGCGGGGGAGGATACGCAGTATTTT. Translation: CASSDPGLAGEDTQYF.

The J gene is TRBJ1-2, the V gene TRBV7-9, with D unclear. V was shortened by 5 bases and J by 7 bases, with 20 bases between the two germline ends. The germline gives CDR1 SEHNR, CDR2 FQNEAQ (reference sequence). The CDR3 has 15 residues. This CDR3 reads CASSKGLGAEVGYTF. The CDR3 region has the DNA TGTGCCAGCAGCAAAGGGTTGGGCGCTGAGGTTGGCTACACCTTC.

The CDR3 here is CASSWTVNNEQFF. In nucleotides, the CDR3 is TGTGCCAGCAGTTGGACCGTAAACAATGAGCAGTTCTTC. The gene calls are TRBV7-9 and TRBJ2-1; D is uncertain. V was cut by 6 bases and J by 5 bases, with 11 bases left in between. CDR1 is SEHNR and CDR2 is FQNEAQ in the germline V gene (reference sequence). The CDR3 has 13 amino acids.

A word on this clonotype: An end of the junction differs from the germline gene, which may be a read error. The chain links TRBV5-1 to TRBJ2-3, with 9 bases identical to TRBD2. Per the germline V gene, CDR1 is SGHRS and CDR2 is YFSETQ. This CDR3 region has 15 residues. The CDR3 protein is CASSLRRGGTGTQYF. As DNA, the CDR3 is TGCGCCAGCAGCTTGCGGCGGGGGGGCACAGGTACGCAGTATTTT.

The chain joins TRBV7-2 to TRBJ2-2; D call uncertain. The germline V gene encodes CDR1 SGHTA and CDR2 FQGNSA. The CDR3 loop spans 11 amino acids. Trimming stripped 7 bases from V and 7 bases from J, with 7 bases between. CDR3 sequence reads: CASTWGGELFF. DNA for the CDR3: TGTGCCAGCACCTGGGGCGGGGAGCTGTTTTTT.

This clonotype was seen only a few times. The chain has TRBV20-1 and TRBJ2-1; 8 nucleotides line up with TRBD2. This CDR3 has 15 residues. Germline V lookup: CDR1 DFQATT, CDR2 SNEGSKA (reference sequence). J lost 1 base, V lost 0 bases, and 2 bases had no gene match. This CDR3 reads CSARDQRESYNEQFF. The CDR3 DNA reads as TGCAGTGCTAGAGATCAGCGGGAGTCCTACAATGAGCAGTTCTTC.

V is TRBV7-3 and J is TRBJ2-2; perhaps TRBD2 as D (6 bases). From germline, CDR1 is SGHTA and CDR2 FQGTGA. The V and J ends lost 0 bases and 5 bases respectively, with 19 bases between them. The CDR3 consists of 18 residues. The CDR3 coding sequence is TGTGCCAGCAGCTTAACCCCGGGCGGGCCGGGAGAAACCGGGGAGCTGTTTTTT. As protein: CASSLTPGGPGETGELFF.

This clonotype was observed a few times. CDR3 protein: CSANIPLGEETQYF. Written as DNA, the CDR3 is TGCAGTGCTAACATCCCGCTGGGGGAAGAGACCCAGTACTTC. V is TRBV20-1 and J is TRBJ2-5, with D possibly being TRBD1 or TRBD2 (5 bases each). This CDR3 is 14 amino acids long. The germline CDR1 and CDR2 sequences are DFQATT and SNEGSKA (reference sequence). V lost 4 bases and J lost 3, with 15 bases in between.

V and J are TRBV20-1 and TRBJ2-7, with D possibly TRBD2 on 6 matching bases. V was cut by 1 base and J by 1 base, with 20 bases left in between. The CDR3 totals 17 residues. CDR1 is DFQATT, CDR2 SNEGSKA, per germline (reference sequence). DNA of the CDR3: TGCAGTGCTAGAGCTGCCCGGGACTCCTCATATTCCTACGAGCAGTACTTC. Protein: CSARAARDSSYSYEQYF.

This chain connects TRBV20-1 to TRBJ2-3; tentative D call: TRBD2 (5 bases). V was pared by 0 bases and J by 1 base, with 17 bases between. Looked up from germline, CDR1 is DFQATT and CDR2 is SNEGSKA (reference sequence). The CDR3 extends over 17 amino acids. In nucleotides, the CDR3 is TGCAGTGCTAGAGATATAACGGGGATAGGAGGCACAGATACGCAGTATTTT. Protein sequence: CSARDITGIGGTDTQYF.

This clonotype occurred a few times. The rearrangement links TRBV12-3 or TRBV12-4 to TRBJ1-2, with 9 bases identical to TRBD1. The CDR3 is made up of 12 amino acids. The J segment lost 6 bases and the V segment lost 6 bases, leaving 2 bases of the junction unmatched. The CDR3 loop is CASSGTGNGYTF. The CDR3 DNA reads TGTGCCAGCAGCGGGACAGGGAATGGCTACACCTTC.

The J gene is TRBJ2-3, the V gene TRBV10-3; 9 positions match TRBD2. This CDR3 is built from 14 residues. Germline V gives CDR1 ENHRY, CDR2 SYGVKD. Trimming cost V 11 bases and J 0 bases; bases outside gene matches: 6. CDR3 in DNA: TGTGCCTCCGACGCGGGGGGGAGCACAGATACGCAGTATTTT. It yields the protein CASDAGGSTDTQYF.

The J gene is TRBJ2-2, the V gene TRBV4-2; D is possibly TRBD1 (7 bases). The V and J ends lost 1 base and 16 bases respectively, with 13 bases between them. Per the germline V gene, CDR1 is LGHNA and CDR2 is YNFKEQ. The CDR3 totals 12 residues. CDR3 bases: TGTGCCAGCAGCCAAGCAGGGGGGCTGTGGTTTTTT. This codes for CASSQAGGLWFF.

The V call is TRBV29-1, the J call TRBJ2-1; perhaps TRBD2 as D (6 bases). The length of the CDR3 is 15 residues. Per the germline V gene, CDR1 is SQVTM and CDR2 is ANQGSEA. Between the trimmed V and J ends, which lost 1 base and 8 bases, there was a span of 18 bases. The DNA for the CDR3 is TGCAGCGTTGAAGGGTCGACTAGAAGGGGCGATGAGCAGTTCTTC. It is translated as CSVEGSTRRGDEQFF.